The 11 T cell receptor beta chains below all came from one sample that was sequenced in a study of blood T cells in healthy people across ages. Combining a sample-barcoded 5' primer with a J-beta primer mix, a second PCR ran for roughly 7 to 11 cycles. In TCRdb, the 5' RACE reads were re-called with MiXCR into one record per CDR3 protein. The table shows roughly 860,000 distinct CDR3 sequences, with around 62% occurring only once. The sample consisted of blood. These TCRs come from a man in his thirties or forties in good health.

This clonotype was counted at least ten times. This chain uses TRBV12-3 or TRBV12-4 with TRBJ2-1, with 10 bases that match TRBD1. V dropped 6 bases and J dropped 8; count of bases not matched to a gene: 7. CDR3 length equals 14 residues. CDR3 amino acids: CASRSGTGADEQFF. Here the CDR3 DNA reads TGTGCCAGCAGGAGTGGGACAGGGGCCGATGAGCAGTTCTTC.

The chain is built from TRBV30 and TRBJ1-2; maybe TRBD1 (5 bases). V lost 0 bases and J lost 4, with 9 bases in between. This CDR3 contains 13 residues. Germline V lookup: CDR1 GTSNPN, CDR2 SVGIG (reference sequence). The CDR3 here is CAWSVTGAYGYTF. CDR3 nucleotide sequence: TGTGCCTGGAGTGTCACAGGAGCCTATGGCTACACCTTC.

The chain combines TRBV7-2 with TRBJ2-1; unclear D gene. Trimming shortened V by 1 base and J by 14 bases, and 15 bases separated the two germline ends. CDR3 length equals 13 residues. Germline CDR1 SGHTA, CDR2 FQGNSA. The CDR3 DNA reads TGTGCCAGCAGCTTAGATGATCGGGCCAGGAAGTTCTTC. This translates into CASSLDDRARKFF.

Written as DNA, the CDR3 is TGTGCCAGCAGTTTGCGGGGGTCTTTCTCCTACGAGCAGTACTTC. Amino acids: CASSLRGSFSYEQYF. The chain joins TRBV27 to TRBJ2-7; 7 nucleotides agree with TRBD2. This CDR3 is 15 amino acids long. The J segment lost 0 bases and the V segment lost 3 bases, leaving 5 bases of the junction unmatched. Looked up from germline, CDR1 is MNHEY and CDR2 is SMNVEV (reference sequence).

In DNA, the CDR3 is TGTGCCAGCAGCTTAGCGCGGGCAGGGGATCAGCCCCAGCATTTT. Its protein is CASSLARAGDQPQHF. The V and J genes are TRBV7-9 and TRBJ1-5; D is possibly TRBD1 (6 bases). The CDR3 length is 15 residues. CDR1 SEHNR and CDR2 FQNEAQ come from the germline V gene (reference sequence). Trimming stripped 0 bases from V and 5 bases from J, with 11 bases between.

J is TRBJ2-4 and V is TRBV12-3 or TRBV12-4; TRBD1 agrees at 9 bases. The V segment lost 6 bases and the J segment 5 bases; nucleotides outside the gene matches: 8. The CDR3 is 15 residues long. CDR3 in DNA: TGTGCCAGCAGCTTCTGGCGGGACAGGGAAAACATTCAGTACTTC. Translated, it gives CASSFWRDRENIQYF.

V and J are TRBV3-1 and TRBJ2-3; 12 bases match TRBD2. The junction had 11 bases not matched to a gene; V was cut back by 4 bases and J by 0 bases. The CDR3 is 19 amino acids. Looked up from germline, CDR1 is LGHDT and CDR2 is YNNKEL (reference sequence). The CDR3: CASSLRTSGALSSTDTQYF. CDR3 coding DNA: TGTGCCAGCAGCCTCAGGACTAGCGGGGCACTATCTAGCACAGATACGCAGTATTTT.

As for this clonotype: This may stem from a read error, because a much larger clone lies one nucleotide away. The chain links TRBV12-3 or TRBV12-4 to TRBJ2-7; no clear D gene. Trimming removed 3 bases at V and 3 bases at J, with 6 bases between. The length of the CDR3 is 12 residues. CDR3 amino acids: CASSFSYYEQYF. Written as DNA, the CDR3 is TGTGCCAGCAGTTTTTCTTACTACGAGCAGTACTTC.

This chain joins TRBV27 and TRBJ1-1; 8 nucleotides align to TRBD1. V trimming: 6 bases; J trimming: 5 bases; junction bases outside the gene matches: 8. There are 14 residues in the CDR3. The germline V gene has CDR1 MNHEY and CDR2 SMNVEV (reference sequence). DNA of the CDR3: TGTGCCAGCAGCGGACAGGGATGGGGTACTGAAGCTTTCTTT. This translates into CASSGQGWGTEAFF.

This clonotype was seen a few times. This chain links TRBV28 with TRBJ2-7; 9 bases align to TRBD1. The CDR3 runs to 14 residues. Germline V gene sequence: CDR1 MDHEN, CDR2 SYDVKM. V lost 4 bases, J lost 3 bases, and 4 bases stayed unmatched. CDR3 loop: CASSSLDRGYEQYF. CDR3 DNA: TGTGCCAGCAGTTCGTTGGACAGGGGCTACGAGCAGTACTTC. The full variable domain, rest sourced from reference TRBV28 and TRBJ2-7, is DVKVTQSSRYLVKRTGEKVFLECVQDMDHENMFWYRQDPGLGLRLIYFSYDVKMKEKGDIPEGYSVSREKKERFSLILESASTNQTSMYLCASSSLDRGYEQYFGPGTRLTVT.

This clonotype was counted only a few times. The V call is TRBV18, the J call TRBJ2-7, with 7 bases aligning to TRBD1. Germline-derived CDR1 and CDR2 are KGHSH and LQKENI. This CDR3 has 14 residues. V lost 3 bases to trimming and J lost 2 bases; unmatched junction nucleotides: 4. CDR3 in amino acids: CASSPTGNPYEQYF. Written as DNA, the CDR3 is TGTGCCAGCTCACCGACAGGGAATCCCTACGAGCAGTACTTC.